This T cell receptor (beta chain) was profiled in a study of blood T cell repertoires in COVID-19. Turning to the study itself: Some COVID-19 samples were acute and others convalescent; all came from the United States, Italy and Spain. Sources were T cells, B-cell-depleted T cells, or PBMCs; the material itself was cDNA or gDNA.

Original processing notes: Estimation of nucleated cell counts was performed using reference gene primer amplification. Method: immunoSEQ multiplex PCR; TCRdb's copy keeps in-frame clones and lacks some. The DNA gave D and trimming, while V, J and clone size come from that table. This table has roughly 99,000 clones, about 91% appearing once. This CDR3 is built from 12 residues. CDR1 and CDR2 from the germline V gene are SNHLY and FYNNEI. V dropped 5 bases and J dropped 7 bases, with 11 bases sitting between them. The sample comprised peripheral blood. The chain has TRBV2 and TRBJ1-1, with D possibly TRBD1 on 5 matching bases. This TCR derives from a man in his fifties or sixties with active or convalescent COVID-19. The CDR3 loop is CASSFRENEAFF. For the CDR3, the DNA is TGTGCCAGCAGTTTCAGGGAAAATGAAGCTTTCTTT.